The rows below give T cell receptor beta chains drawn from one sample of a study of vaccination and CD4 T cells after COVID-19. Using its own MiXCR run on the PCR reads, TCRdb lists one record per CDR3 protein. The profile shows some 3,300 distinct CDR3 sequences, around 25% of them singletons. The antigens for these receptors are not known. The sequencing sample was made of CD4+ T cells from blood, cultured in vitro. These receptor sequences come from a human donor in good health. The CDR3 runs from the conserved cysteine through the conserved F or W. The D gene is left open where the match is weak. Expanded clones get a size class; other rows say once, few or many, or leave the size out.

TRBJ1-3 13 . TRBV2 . CASNQDSGNTIYF TGTGCCAGCAACCAGGACAGTGGAAACACCATATATTTT
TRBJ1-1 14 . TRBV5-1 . CASSLAQMNTEAFF TGCGCCAGCAGCTTGGCGCAGATGAACACTGAAGCTTTCTTT
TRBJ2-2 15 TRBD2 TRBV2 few CASTVGLGNTGELFF TGTGCCAGCACTGTAGGACTAGGGAACACCGGGGAGCTGTTTTTT
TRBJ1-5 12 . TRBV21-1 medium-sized CASIPMHQPQHF TGTGCCAGCATCCCAATGCATCAGCCCCAGCATTTT
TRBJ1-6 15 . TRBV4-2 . CASSQPTRGNPPLHF TGTGCCAGCAGCCAACCGACCCGGGGAAATCCACCCCTCCACTTT
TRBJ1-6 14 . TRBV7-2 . CASSKTTGVSPLHF TGTGCCAGCAGCAAGACGACAGGAGTTTCACCCCTCCACTTT
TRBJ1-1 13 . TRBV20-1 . CSARDPRNTEAFF TGCAGTGCTAGAGATCCGAGGAACACTGAAGCTTTCTTT
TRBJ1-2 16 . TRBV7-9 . CASSLASGRGPYGYTF TGTGCCAGCAGCTTAGCGTCGGGCAGAGGCCCTTATGGCTACACCTTC
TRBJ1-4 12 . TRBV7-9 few CASSLAGIWLFF TGTGCCAGCAGCTTAGCTGGGATATGGCTGTTTTTT
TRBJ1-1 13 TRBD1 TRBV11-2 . CASSPTGVVEAFF TGTGCCAGCAGTCCCACAGGGGTGGTTGAAGCTTTCTTT
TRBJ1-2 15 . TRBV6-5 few CASRYPDSPNYGYTF TGTGCCAGCAGGTACCCGGACAGTCCTAACTATGGCTACACCTTC
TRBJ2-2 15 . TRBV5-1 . CASSFDRFNTGELFF TGCGCCAGCAGCTTCGACAGATTTAACACCGGGGAGCTGTTTTTT
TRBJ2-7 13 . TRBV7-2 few CASSLAWAYEQYF TGTGCCAGCAGCTTAGCATGGGCCTACGAGCAGTACTTC
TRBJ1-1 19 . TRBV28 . CASRRLGRYVNMGNTEAFF TGTGCCAGCCGAAGATTGGGCAGGTACGTCAACATGGGTAACACTGAAGCTTTCTTT
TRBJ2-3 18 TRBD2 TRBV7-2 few CASSYLAGVIRSTDTQYF TGTGCCAGCAGCTACCTAGCGGGGGTTATCCGTAGCACAGATACGCAGTATTTT
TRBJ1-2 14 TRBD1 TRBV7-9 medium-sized CASSFQNRGFGYTF TGTGCCAGCAGCTTTCAGAACAGGGGGTTCGGCTACACCTTC
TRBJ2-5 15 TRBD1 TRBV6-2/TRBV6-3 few CASSRQPGGRETQYF TGTGCCAGCAGTCGCCAACCAGGGGGCCGAGAGACCCAGTACTTC
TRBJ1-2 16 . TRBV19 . CASSRNRDPWRDGYTF TGTGCCAGTAGTAGAAACCGGGACCCTTGGAGAGATGGCTACACCTTC
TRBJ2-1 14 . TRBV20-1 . CSARDLGLLNEQFF TGCAGTGCTAGAGATCTGGGACTCCTCAATGAGCAGTTCTTC
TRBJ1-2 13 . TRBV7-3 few CASSLNGGYGYTF TGTGCCAGCAGCTTAAACGGGGGCTATGGCTACACCTTC
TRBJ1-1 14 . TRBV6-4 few CASKVQTLNTEAFF TGTGCCAGCAAGGTGCAGACCCTGAACACTGAAGCTTTCTTT
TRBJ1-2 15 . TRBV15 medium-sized CATSRVKGGESGYTF TGTGCCACCAGCAGAGTCAAGGGAGGGGAAAGTGGCTACACCTTC
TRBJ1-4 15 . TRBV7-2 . CASSSGGGGGEKLFF TGTGCCAGCAGCTCGGGTGGGGGTGGAGGTGAAAAACTGTTTTTT
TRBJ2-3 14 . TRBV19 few CASSTRWSTDTQYF TGTGCCAGTAGTACGAGGTGGAGCACAGATACGCAGTATTTT
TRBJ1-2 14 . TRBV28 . CASSLWGPGYGYTF TGTGCCAGCAGTTTATGGGGGCCGGGCTATGGCTACACCTTC
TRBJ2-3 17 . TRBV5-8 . CASSYTGQGGGPDTQYF TGTGCCAGCAGCTACACGGGCCAGGGTGGGGGCCCAGATACGCAGTATTTT
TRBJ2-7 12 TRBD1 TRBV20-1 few CSAQTGVDEQYF TGCAGTGCCCAGACAGGGGTCGACGAGCAGTACTTC
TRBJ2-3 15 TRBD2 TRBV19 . CASKKGLAGADTQYF TGTGCCAGTAAGAAGGGACTAGCGGGGGCAGATACGCAGTATTTT
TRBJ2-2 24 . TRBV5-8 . CASTNQTSMYLCASSSRGIGELFF .
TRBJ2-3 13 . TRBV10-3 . CAISEPRTDTQYF TGTGCCATCAGTGAGCCTAGAACAGATACGCAGTATTTT
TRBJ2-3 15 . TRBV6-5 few CASSYLAGAGDTQYF TGTGCCAGCAGTTACCTGGCGGGGGCCGGGGATACGCAGTATTTT
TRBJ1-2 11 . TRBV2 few CASNLQGTNTF TGTGCCAGCAACCTCCAGGGGACCAACACCTTC
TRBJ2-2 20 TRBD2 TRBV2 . CASSEWGGLAGGTNTGELFF TGTGCCAGCAGTGAATGGGGGGGACTAGCGGGAGGAACGAACACCGGGGAGCTGTTTTTT
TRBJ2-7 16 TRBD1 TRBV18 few CASSRIFGTDSYEQYF TGTGCCAGCTCACGCATCTTCGGGACAGACTCCTACGAGCAGTACTTC
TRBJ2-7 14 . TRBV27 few CASSLSLASHEQYF TGTGCCAGCAGTTTATCGCTAGCTTCCCACGAGCAGTACTTC
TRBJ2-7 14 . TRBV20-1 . CSASPTSSYYEQYF TGCAGTGCTAGCCCAACTAGCTCCTATTACGAGCAGTACTTC
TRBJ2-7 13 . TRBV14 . CARSRADAYEQYF TGTGCCAGGAGCCGTGCAGACGCCTACGAGCAGTACTTC
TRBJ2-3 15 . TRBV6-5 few CASSYGNGVTDTQYF TGTGCCAGCAGTTACGGGAATGGGGTTACAGATACGCAGTATTTT